A single TCR beta chain is shown here with its context. Additional DNA sequences in this sample encode the identical CDR3. Clones were sequenced by immunoSEQ multiplex PCR, and TCRdb holds only the in-frame ones, with some missing. This table holds about 690,000 clones, 90% found once. Germline V gene sequence: CDR1 MNHEY, CDR2 SMNVEV (reference sequence). With V trimmed by 5 bases and J by 3 bases, 7 bases remained unmatched. CDR3 length: 16 amino acids. The sample comes from a study of shared clonotypes between healthy human individuals. The receptor's source is a man between 18 and 35 years old in good health. Some clones in this sample may be carry-over from other donors' samples. The rearrangement uses TRBV27 and TRBJ2-7; TRBD2 aligns across 13 bases. Sequences were obtained from memory CD8+ T cells from PBMCs. Stated subset: CD45RO+ cells pooled with CCR7-negative TemRA cells. CDR3 sequence: CASSPRTSGSFYEQYF. CDR3 DNA: TGTGCCAGCAGTCCACGGACTAGCGGGAGTTTCTACGAGCAGTACTTC.